A selection of T cell receptor beta chains follows, all from one sample in a study of blood T cell repertoires in COVID-19. Some clones are missing from TCRdb's copy, which holds only in-frame ones; the method was immunoSEQ multiplex PCR. This table has a few hundred thousand clones, less than 90% appearing once. The specimen sequenced was PBMCs or T cells enriched from blood (not recorded which). The receptor source for this set is a woman in her twenties or thirties who had recovered from COVID-19. CDR3s include the opening cysteine and the closing phenylalanine or tryptophan. D genes are given only for firm matches. Size is omitted from some rows. Given values are once, few, many or a class for expanded clones.

TRBJ2-5,.,TRBD2,TRBV5-4,CASSILLAGQETQYF,TGTGCCAGCAGCATCCTACTAGCGGGGCAAGAGACCCAGTACTTC
TRBJ1-1,.,TRBD1,TRBV19,CASSHRVRGENTEAFF,TGTGCCAGTAGTCACCGAGTCAGGGGGGAGAACACTGAAGCTTTCTTT
TRBJ2-2,.,.,TRBV7-8,CASSSRRGNTGELFF,TGTGCCAGCAGCTCGAGGCGGGGTAACACCGGGGAGCTGTTTTTT
TRBJ2-3,.,.,TRBV21-1,CASSIMRTGGADTQYF,TGTGCCAGCAGCATCATGAGGACAGGGGGCGCAGATACGCAGTATTTT
TRBJ2-3,.,.,TRBV3-1/TRBV3-2,CASTMGRSTDTQYF,TGTGCCAGCACCATGGGGAGAAGCACAGATACGCAGTATTTT
TRBJ1-5,few,.,TRBV2,CASSAQNQPQHF,TGTGCCAGCAGTGCCCAAAATCAGCCCCAGCATTTT
TRBJ1-1,.,TRBD1,TRBV2,CASIDRGPTEAFF,TGTGCCAGCATTGACAGGGGGCCCACTGAAGCTTTCTTT
TRBJ1-1,.,.,TRBV14,CASSQSHGTGYEAFF,TGTGCCAGCAGCCAATCACACGGAACAGGGTATGAAGCTTTCTTT
TRBJ2-2,.,.,TRBV5-1,CASSPGGSTGELFF,TGCGCCAGCAGCCCAGGGGGGAGTACCGGGGAGCTGTTTTTT
TRBJ1-2,.,.,TRBV3-1/TRBV3-2,CASSQALRGVYGYTF,TGTGCCAGCAGCCAAGCTCTCCGCGGGGTATATGGCTACACCTTC
TRBJ2-1,.,.,TRBV29-1,CSVDGESYNEQFF,TGCAGCGTTGACGGTGAGTCCTACAATGAGCAGTTCTTC
TRBJ1-2,.,.,TRBV6-5,CASSYTFSSGGYTF,TGTGCCAGCAGTTATACGTTCTCGTCCGGGGGCTACACCTTC
TRBJ1-1,.,.,TRBV6-1,CASSDFPGILTNTEAFF,TGTGCCAGCAGTGACTTCCCAGGGATTCTGACGAACACTGAAGCTTTCTTT
TRBJ2-7,.,.,TRBV18,CASSPPGFDYEQYF,TGTGCCAGCTCACCTCCAGGGTTTGACTACGAGCAGTACTTC
TRBJ2-7,.,TRBD2,TRBV18,CASSPGGRIKSEQYF,TGTGCCAGCTCACCTGGCGGGAGGATTAAGAGCGAGCAGTACTTC
TRBJ1-2,.,.,TRBV27,CASSLRDTHYGYTF,TGTGCCAGCAGTTTAAGGGACACTCACTATGGCTACACCTTC